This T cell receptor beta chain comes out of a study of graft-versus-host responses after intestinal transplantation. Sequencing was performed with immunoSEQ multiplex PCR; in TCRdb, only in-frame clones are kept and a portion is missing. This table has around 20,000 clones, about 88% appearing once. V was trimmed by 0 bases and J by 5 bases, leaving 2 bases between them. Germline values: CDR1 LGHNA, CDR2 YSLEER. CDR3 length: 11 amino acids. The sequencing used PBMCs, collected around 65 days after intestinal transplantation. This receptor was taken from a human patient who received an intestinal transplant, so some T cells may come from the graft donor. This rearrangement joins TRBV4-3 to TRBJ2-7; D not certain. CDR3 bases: TGCGCCAGCAGCCAAGAGGACGAGCAGTACTTC. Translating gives CASSQEDEQYF.